This T cell receptor beta chain is from a study of shared clonotypes between healthy human individuals (dated by TCRdb to 2019 to 2021). Regarding the research as a whole: The cohort included three men and a couple of women between 18 and 49 years of age. Between about 0.85 and 10 billion PBMCs per donor were obtained by leukapheresis. The study deeply sequenced blood TCR repertoires of about 5 healthy adults to estimate repertoire size and the extent of clonotype sharing between individuals. For each donor, CD4 naive and CD4 memory were each run on three plates, CD8 naive on two plates, and CD8 memory on one plate. Libraries were prepared and TCR repertoires were sequenced by different laboratories using diverse techniques, in order to increase sequencing depth and limit assay-specific biases. What the work shows at the level of the full study, not this receptor alone: About 5% of naive CD4, 3.5% of naive CD8, approximately 2.2% of memory CD4, and about 0.4% of memory CD8 clonotypes were shared across a few donors. Based on pairwise subsampling, the degree of clonotype sharing among donors was expected to be affected by sequencing depth. Because the study included a small number of donors, the genetic and exposure-history diversity represented was limited. Compared with non-shared clonotypes, clonotypes shared by all four sorted-subset donors had higher generation probabilities. Only blood was sampled, and tissue TCR repertoires likely differ from those in blood. Naive subsets generally had larger estimated clonotype richness than memory subsets did. Incomplete sequencing was indicated by rarefaction of sorted-subset datasets, despite the large sequencing depth.

Using the deep immunoSEQ assay, TCR CDR3 regions were amplified from genomic DNA by multiplex PCR. Extracted genomic DNA from each cell subset was distributed evenly across all wells of several immunoSEQ 96-well plates, and each plate was treated as a replicate. For sorted subsets, approximately 0.2 ug of genomic DNA, equivalent to about 30,000 T cell genomes, went into each replicate PCR. Purified libraries were measured with a Qubit 3.0 fluorometer, size-checked on a Bioanalyzer 2100, and measured again with the KAPA Library Quantification kit. Every immunoSEQ 96-well plate was sequenced on a dedicated single-read 150-cycle Illumina NextSeq 550 flow cell. As for how the authors treated the data: Because the immunoSEQ output held only junctional sequences and lacked quality scores, the filtering could not match the filtering applied to full-length reads. Sequences were annotated with PyIR, a Python wrapper for IgBLAST v1.9, using IMGT germline references to assign V/J genes and CDR3. Any read was removed if the V/J assignment was weak (E-value above 1e-6), the CDR3 was missing, or the read contained stop codons, out-of-frame junctions, or ambiguous translated residues. A V3J clonotype was defined by an identical inferred V gene, J gene, and CDR3 amino acid sequence. Percentage overlap between repertoires was computed as shared unique clonotypes divided by the size of the smaller repertoire. Three approaches were used to assess repertoire richness: RTK rarefaction, the Chao1 estimator, and Recon v2.1 estimates of unobserved clonotypes. OLGA was used to compute generation probabilities for all TCRbeta clonotypes that the gDNA method yielded from four donors. The table comes from immuneACCESS by way of TCRdb, which keeps in-frame sequences with V and J called. Part of the clones is missing from these tables; in studies checked, under half for an unresolved V gene and the rest for unknown reasons. V, J and clone size are those of that table, while D and trimming were read from the DNA. A total of 600,000 or so clones appear in this sample, 85% to 95% of them only once. 0.11% of the sample rests with the top ten.

Turning to this clone: The antigen this receptor binds is unknown. There are no base qualities to consult, and no much larger clone falls within one base.

CD8 naive samples were obtained by positive selection for CCR7 among CD45RO-negative cells, yielding a CD45RA+CCR7+ population from which TemRA cells were excluded. The donors were healthy, HIV-negative adults with no recently reported acute infections or vaccinations. All donors were Caucasian adults living in Nashville, Tennessee, USA. Blood was collected by leukapheresis, and PBMCs were isolated by Ficoll-Histopaque density gradient centrifugation and then cryopreserved in liquid nitrogen vapor phase. Purity and quantity of every magnetically sorted T cell population were checked by analytical flow cytometry. From each sorted fraction, genomic DNA was isolated and quantified by UV absorbance on a Nanodrop 2000c. This receptor was obtained from a woman younger than 45 in good health. What was sequenced was naive CD8+ T cells sorted from blood. The meaning of the sample's cell subset or site label: CD45RA+CCR7+.

The DNA sequence is as follows: TGTGCCAGCAGTACAAGACAGGGGGCCACAGATACGCAGTATTTT. The encoded protein is CASSTRQGATDTQYF. The chain is made from TRBV6-6 and TRBJ2-3; a stretch of 10 junction bases matches TRBD1. Inclusive of the bounding cysteine and phenylalanine, the CDR3 is 15 residues long. Only the CDR3 part of the read is kept: 45 bases, read in frame from the first base. The V end gives up 5 bases and the J end 2 bases, leaving 4 bases in the junction not matched to a gene. Reading the germline V gene (reference sequence) gives CDR1 MNHNY and CDR2 SVGAGI.